A selection of T cell receptor beta chains follows, all from one sample in a study of cytomegalovirus exposure and HLA in healthy donors. The protocol was immunoSEQ multiplex PCR, while the TCRdb copy is restricted to in-frame clones and leaves out a portion. The repertoire holds over 60,000 clones, with 75% as singletons. The sequencing sample was made of PBMCs. The receptors originated from a man in his 70s in good health and CMV-seronegative. Both conserved end residues are part of each CDR3. Fields, in order: clone size, J gene, V gene, D gene, CDR3 protein, CDR3 DNA. The D gene is left open where the match is weak. Clone size appears in some rows only: once, few, many, or a class for an expanded clone.

abundance: NA
j_gene: TRBJ2-7
v_gene: TRBV5-4
d_gene: TRBD1
CDR3aa: CASSGSGQELSCEQYF
CDR3nt: TGTGCCAGCAGCGGGTCCGGACAGGAGCTTTCCTGCGAGCAGTACTTC

abundance: NA
j_gene: TRBJ1-1
v_gene: TRBV6-1
d_gene: NA
CDR3aa: CASTLGPGGTEAFF
CDR3nt: TGTGCCAGCACCCTAGGCCCGGGGGGCACTGAAGCTTTCTTT

abundance: NA
j_gene: TRBJ2-5
v_gene: TRBV7-2
d_gene: TRBD1
CDR3aa: CASSFTGAGETQYF
CDR3nt: TGTGCCAGCAGCTTCACAGGGGCTGGAGAGACCCAGTACTTC

abundance: NA
j_gene: TRBJ2-3
v_gene: TRBV27
d_gene: NA
CDR3aa: CASSFYRGTDTQYF
CDR3nt: TGTGCCAGCAGTTTTTACAGGGGCACAGATACGCAGTATTTT

abundance: NA
j_gene: TRBJ1-6
v_gene: TRBV27
d_gene: NA
CDR3aa: CASSLFPIGGPPLHF
CDR3nt: TGTGCCAGCAGTTTATTCCCTATTGGGGGCCCACCCCTCCACTTT

abundance: NA
j_gene: TRBJ2-5
v_gene: TRBV29-1
d_gene: NA
CDR3aa: CSVEPRVRETQYF
CDR3nt: TGCAGCGTTGAACCCAGGGTTCGAGAGACCCAGTACTTC

abundance: NA
j_gene: TRBJ1-2
v_gene: TRBV6-9
d_gene: TRBD1
CDR3aa: CATDISGTGGNGYTF
CDR3nt: TGTGCCACCGATATATCTGGGACAGGGGGTAATGGCTACACCTTC

abundance: NA
j_gene: TRBJ2-1
v_gene: TRBV7-2
d_gene: NA
CDR3aa: CASSLSGSRDYEQFF
CDR3nt: TGTGCCAGCAGCTTATCGGGGTCCCGGGACTATGAGCAGTTCTTC

abundance: NA
j_gene: TRBJ1-1
v_gene: TRBV5-1
d_gene: TRBD1
CDR3aa: CASSAVQGGNTEAFF
CDR3nt: TGCGCCAGCAGCGCTGTACAGGGGGGGAACACTGAAGCTTTCTTT

abundance: NA
j_gene: TRBJ2-5
v_gene: TRBV7-2
d_gene: TRBD2
CDR3aa: CASSWDSGGGFQEQYF
CDR3nt: TGTGCCAGCAGCTGGGATAGCGGGGGTGGTTTTCAGGAGCAGTACTTC

abundance: NA
j_gene: TRBJ2-7
v_gene: TRBV7-2
d_gene: NA
CDR3aa: CASSLVLRNGEQYF
CDR3nt: TGTGCCAGCAGCTTAGTACTGAGGAATGGCGAGCAGTACTTC

abundance: few
j_gene: TRBJ1-1
v_gene: TRBV5-1
d_gene: NA
CDR3aa: CASSFGGVDTEAFF
CDR3nt: TGCGCCAGCAGCTTTGGGGGGGTTGACACTGAAGCTTTCTTT

abundance: NA
j_gene: TRBJ1-5
v_gene: TRBV7-2
d_gene: NA
CDR3aa: CASSHEAHSNQPQHF
CDR3nt: TGTGCCAGCAGCCACGAGGCCCATAGCAATCAGCCCCAGCATTTT

abundance: NA
j_gene: TRBJ1-4
v_gene: TRBV11-2
d_gene: NA
CDR3aa: CASSLLDSGKLFF
CDR3nt: TGTGCCAGCAGCTTATTGGATTCGGGAAAACTGTTTTTT

abundance: NA
j_gene: TRBJ2-1
v_gene: TRBV19
d_gene: NA
CDR3aa: CASSIVERAAQFF
CDR3nt: TGTGCCAGTAGTATAGTGGAGAGAGCGGCACAGTTCTTC

abundance: NA
j_gene: TRBJ1-1
v_gene: TRBV6-6
d_gene: NA
CDR3aa: CASTTNQGTEAFF
CDR3nt: TGTGCCAGCACTACAAACCAGGGGACTGAAGCTTTCTTT

abundance: NA
j_gene: TRBJ2-2
v_gene: TRBV4-2
d_gene: TRBD2
CDR3aa: CASSQASVRSGRARGGSGELFF
CDR3nt: TGTGCCAGCAGCCAAGCGAGCGTGAGAAGCGGGAGGGCCCGGGGCGGGTCCGGGGAGCTGTTTTTT

abundance: NA
j_gene: TRBJ2-7
v_gene: TRBV15
d_gene: TRBD1
CDR3aa: CATSRDLSTGSYEQYF
CDR3nt: TGTGCCACCAGCAGAGATCTTTCGACAGGGAGCTACGAGCAGTACTTC

abundance: few
j_gene: TRBJ2-7
v_gene: TRBV5-1
d_gene: TRBD2
CDR3aa: CASSHSGTSGQGRGQYF
CDR3nt: TGCGCCAGCAGCCACTCCGGGACTAGCGGTCAGGGACGGGGGCAGTACTTC

abundance: NA
j_gene: TRBJ2-3
v_gene: TRBV10-3
d_gene: TRBD2
CDR3aa: CAIRSGGSGDTQYF
CDR3nt: TGTGCCATCCGTAGCGGGGGGTCGGGAGATACGCAGTATTTT

abundance: NA
j_gene: TRBJ2-3
v_gene: TRBV9
d_gene: TRBD2
CDR3aa: CASSPGTSGADTQYF
CDR3nt: TGTGCCAGCAGCCCCGGGACTAGCGGGGCAGATACGCAGTATTTT

abundance: NA
j_gene: TRBJ1-2
v_gene: TRBV6-6
d_gene: TRBD1
CDR3aa: CASQNTGQGAYYGYTF
CDR3nt: TGTGCCAGTCAAAACACGGGACAGGGGGCGTACTATGGCTACACCTTC

abundance: NA
j_gene: TRBJ1-1
v_gene: TRBV2
d_gene: NA
CDR3aa: CASSEGALNTEAFF
CDR3nt: TGTGCCAGCAGTGAGGGGGCCCTGAACACTGAAGCTTTCTTT

abundance: NA
j_gene: TRBJ2-3
v_gene: TRBV27
d_gene: TRBD1
CDR3aa: CASSSPGQGTDTQYF
CDR3nt: TGTGCCAGCAGTTCGCCCGGACAGGGCACAGATACGCAGTATTTT

abundance: NA
j_gene: TRBJ1-6
v_gene: TRBV2
d_gene: TRBD1
CDR3aa: CASSSDRGISPLHF
CDR3nt: TGTGCCAGCAGTTCGGACAGGGGGATTTCACCCCTCCACTTT

abundance: NA
j_gene: TRBJ1-2
v_gene: TRBV28
d_gene: NA
CDR3aa: CASSFPARVGGYTF
CDR3nt: TGTGCCAGCAGTTTTCCGGCCAGGGTCGGCGGCTACACCTTC

abundance: NA
j_gene: TRBJ2-7
v_gene: TRBV2
d_gene: TRBD1
CDR3aa: CASSLDRDEQYF
CDR3nt: TGTGCCAGCAGCCTAGACAGGGACGAGCAGTACTTC

abundance: once
j_gene: TRBJ2-1
v_gene: TRBV28
d_gene: NA
CDR3aa: CASSFNGAGYNEQFF
CDR3nt: TGTGCCAGCAGTTTTAATGGGGCCGGGTACAATGAGCAGTTCTTC

abundance: few
j_gene: TRBJ2-7
v_gene: TRBV29-1
d_gene: TRBD1
CDR3aa: CSVSDRMPSYEQYF
CDR3nt: TGCAGCGTTTCGGACAGGATGCCTTCCTACGAGCAGTACTTC